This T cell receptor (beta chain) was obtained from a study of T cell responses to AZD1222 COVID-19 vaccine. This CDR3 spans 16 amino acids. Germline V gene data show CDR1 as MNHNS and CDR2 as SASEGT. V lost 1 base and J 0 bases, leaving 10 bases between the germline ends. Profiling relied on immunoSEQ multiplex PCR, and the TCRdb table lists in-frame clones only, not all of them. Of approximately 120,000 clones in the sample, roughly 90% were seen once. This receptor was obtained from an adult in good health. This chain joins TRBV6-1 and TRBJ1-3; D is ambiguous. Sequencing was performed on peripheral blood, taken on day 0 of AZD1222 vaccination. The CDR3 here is CASSEVGTSSGNTIYF. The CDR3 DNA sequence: TGTGCCAGCAGTGAAGTTGGCACCTCCTCTGGAAACACCATATATTTT.